The 14 T cell receptor beta chains presented below share a single source sample, sequenced in a study of Ad26.COV2.S vaccination and SARS-CoV-2 variants. Here immunoSEQ multiplex PCR was the method, and the copy in TCRdb shows in-frame clones only, minus some. The table shows more than 300,000 clones, with around 85% occurring only once. Treatment described: roughly 18 received Ad26.COV2.S at low or high dose, single or two shots; 5 received placebo; per-sample allocation not given. Sampling was done on day 63 after the first vaccine or placebo injection. The input for sequencing was peripheral blood, taken in a trial of Ad26.COV2.S vaccine versus placebo. These receptors were obtained from a person between 18 and 65 years old who received the Ad26.COV2.S COVID-19 vaccine or a placebo.

The chain is built from TRBV11-2 and TRBJ1-4; D uncertain. The CDR3 is made up of 12 amino acids. CDR1 and CDR2 from the germline V gene are SGHAT and FQNNGV. With 5 bases removed from V and 8 bases from J, the gap between germline ends came to 9 bases. The CDR3: CASSIDSEKLFF. Here the CDR3 DNA reads TGTGCCAGCAGCATTGACTCGGAAAAACTGTTTTTT.

V and J are TRBV6-5 and TRBJ2-7; D remains unclear. Germline CDR1 is MNHEY and CDR2 is SVGAGI. There are 13 residues in the CDR3. V lost 5 bases to trimming and J lost 2 bases, with 10 bases between them. CDR3 protein: CASSRETTYEQYF. For the CDR3, the DNA is TGTGCCAGCAGTAGGGAAACCACCTACGAGCAGTACTTC.

The chain carries TRBV11-3 and TRBJ2-7; D remains ambiguous. V lost 1 base and J 6 bases, leaving 13 bases between the germline ends. Germline V gene data show CDR1 as SGHNT and CDR2 as YENEEA. The CDR3 loop spans 14 amino acids. In DNA form, the CDR3 reads TGTGCCAGCAGCTTAGCCTTAATCGGAAGCGAGCAGTACTTC. It codes for CASSLALIGSEQYF.

The chain links TRBV11-3 to TRBJ2-5, with a tentative D call TRBD1 (6 bases). This CDR3 is 15 amino acids long. Trimming took off 5 bases at V and 5 bases at J, with 18 bases between the two ends. Germline V lookup: CDR1 SGHNT, CDR2 YENEEA. The CDR3 region is CASSPGTTSRETQYF. CDR3 DNA: TGTGCCAGCAGCCCCGGGACAACCTCCCGGGAGACCCAGTACTTC.

This sequence joins TRBV5-8 and TRBJ1-4; TRBD1 matches 7 bases. Germline values: CDR1 SGHTS, CDR2 YDEGEE. Unmatched junction bases numbered 4, after V lost 4 bases and J lost 4 bases. The CDR3 is made up of 14 amino acids. The CDR3 region has the DNA TGTGCCAGCAGCATGGGACAGATTAATGAAAAACTGTTTTTT. Translated, it gives CASSMGQINEKLFF.

The V call is TRBV5-1, the J call TRBJ2-2, with 10 bases identical to TRBD2. The CDR3 loop spans 15 amino acids. From germline, CDR1 is SGHRS and CDR2 YFSETQ. Losses at the gene ends were 3 bases for V and 4 bases for J; bases not matched to a gene: 3. The CDR3 coding sequence is TGCGCCAGCAGCTCCCGGACTAGCGGCACCGGGGAGCTGTTTTTT. Residues: CASSSRTSGTGELFF. The whole variable domain, remainder taken from reference TRBV5-1 and TRBJ2-2, is KAGVTQTPRYLIKTRGQQVTLSCSPISGHRSVSWYQQTPGQGLQFLFEYFSETQRNKGNFPGRFSGRQFSNSRSEMNVSTLELGDSALYLCASSSRTSGTGELFFGEGSRLTVL.

J is TRBJ2-7 and V is TRBV7-9; possibly TRBD1 or TRBD2 for D (5 bases each). CDR3 length equals 19 residues. The germline V gene has CDR1 SEHNR and CDR2 FQNEAQ (reference sequence). V dropped 0 bases and J dropped 4 bases, with 25 bases sitting between them. The DNA of the CDR3 is TGTGCCAGCAGCTTAGCGCAAGGGGTCGGGGCGCTCAGGGTGTACGAGCAGTACTTC. Translation: CASSLAQGVGALRVYEQYF.

The chain has TRBV5-1 and TRBJ2-2; D ambiguous. The CDR3 is 14 amino acids. The germline V and J ends were trimmed by 0 bases and 6 bases, with 9 bases remaining between them. Germline V CDR1 and CDR2: SGHRS, YFSETQ. The CDR3: CASSLEGVPGELFF. The CDR3 DNA follows: TGCGCCAGCAGCTTGGAAGGTGTTCCCGGGGAGCTGTTTTTT.

The chain links TRBV6-1 to TRBJ2-3; 14 bases map to TRBD2. Germline CDR1 reads MNHNS; CDR2 reads SASEGT. The V segment lost 2 bases and the J segment 8 bases; nucleotides outside the gene matches: 12. The CDR3 sequence is 18 residues long. The CDR3 region has the DNA TGTGCCAGCAGTGAACCTAAGACTAGCGGGGGGGCGAGGGGTACGCAGTATTTT. Translation: CASSEPKTSGGARGTQYF.

Here the CDR3 DNA reads TGTGCCAGCAGTGAAGCAGGGGCGGCCAAAAACATTCAGTACTTC. Translation: CASSEAGAAKNIQYF. This chain joins TRBV6-1 and TRBJ2-4, with a tentative D call TRBD1 (5 bases). This CDR3 is 15 amino acids long. With 0 bases removed from V and 1 base from J, the gap between germline ends came to 7 bases. CDR1 and CDR2 (germline): MNHNS, SASEGT.

This clone was recorded once. V usage is TRBV5-1 and J usage is TRBJ1-4; D might be TRBD1 (5 bases). V was clipped by 0 bases and J by 8 bases, with 14 bases between them. This CDR3 comprises 15 residues. Germline lookup yields CDR1 SGHRS and CDR2 YFSETQ. CDR3 protein: CASSLEGTPGEKLFF. In nucleotides, the CDR3 is TGCGCCAGCAGCTTGGAAGGGACGCCCGGGGAAAAACTGTTTTTT. Full variable domain (rest looked up from reference TRBV5-1 and TRBJ1-4): KAGVTQTPRYLIKTRGQQVTLSCSPISGHRSVSWYQQTPGQGLQFLFEYFSETQRNKGNFPGRFSGRQFSNSRSEMNVSTLELGDSALYLCASSLEGTPGEKLFFGSGTQLSVL.

V and J are TRBV10-3 and TRBJ1-1; no definite D call. CDR3 size: 12 residues. Trimming took 2 bases from V and 6 from J, leaving 7 bases between them. Per the germline V gene, CDR1 is ENHRY and CDR2 is SYGVKD. In DNA form, the CDR3 reads TGTGCCATCAGTGAGCGCCCCCCTGAAGCTTTCTTT. Its translation is CAISERPPEAFF.

The V and J genes are TRBV12-3 or TRBV12-4 and TRBJ2-1; 7 bases map to TRBD1. The V and J ends lost 6 bases and 8 bases, in that order; junction bases with no gene match: 7. This CDR3 is 13 amino acids long. In nucleotides, the CDR3 is TGTGCCAGCAGCCGGGACAGTGGGCATGAGCAGTTCTTC. Translation gives CASSRDSGHEQFF.

This sequence joins TRBV5-1 and TRBJ2-1, with D perhaps matching TRBD1 (5 bases). The CDR3 covers 16 residues. V lost 0 bases and J 10 bases, leaving 20 bases between the germline ends. Germline V CDR1 and CDR2: SGHRS, YFSETQ. CDR3 region: CASSLGLGARYQEQFF. The CDR3 DNA reads TGCGCCAGCAGCTTGGGTTTAGGGGCCAGATACCAGGAGCAGTTCTTC.